This T cell receptor (beta chain) was documented in a study of blood T cell repertoires in COVID-19. Per the germline V gene, CDR1 is SGHAT and CDR2 is FQNNGV. The CDR3 extends over 13 amino acids. Trimming took 8 bases from V and 0 from J, leaving 11 bases between them. Sequencing used immunoSEQ multiplex PCR; TCRdb keeps in-frame clones, though not all of them. The sample holds roughly 330,000 clones; just over 85% are singletons and the top ten take about 10%. The receptor was derived from a woman aged 18-29 years who had recovered from COVID-19. V gene TRBV11-2 combines with J gene TRBJ2-7, with TRBD2 as a possible D gene (5 bases). Material for sequencing was PBMCs or T cells enriched from blood (not recorded which). CDR3 residues: CASGSLSSYEQYF. The CDR3 bases are TGTGCCAGCGGGAGCCTGAGCTCCTACGAGCAGTACTTC.